The 18 T cell receptor beta chains in this list originate from one sample, sequenced in a study of T cells in Graves' hyperthyroidism and ophthalmopathy. The source material, RNA transcripts, was used to amplify TCR beta CDR3 regions. Carried out on the TCR CDR3, a first-round RT-PCR used the HTBI primer set. Each CDR3 protein gets one entry after TCRdb re-called the multiplex PCR reads with MiXCR. The sample comprises hundreds of thousands of distinct CDR3 sequences, about 20% of which are singletons, and roughly 44% rests with the top ten. Sequencing was carried out using blood. The receptor set was obtained from a man aged 40-49 years with Graves' ophthalmopathy.

This clonotype was seen a few times. The chain employs TRBV7-9 and TRBJ2-7; 7 bases align to TRBD1. This CDR3 comprises 14 residues. Germline V gene sequence: CDR1 SEHNR, CDR2 FQNEAQ (reference sequence). The J segment lost 5 bases and the V segment lost 4 bases, leaving 8 bases of the junction unmatched. The CDR3 DNA follows: TGTGCCAGCAGCTCCCAGGGGGATAATCACGAGCAGTACTTC. Translated, it gives CASSSQGDNHEQYF. Variable domain in full (rest from reference TRBV7-9 and TRBJ2-7): DTGVSQNPRHKITKRGQNVTFRCDPISEHNRLYWYRQTLGQGPEFLTYFQNEAQLEKSRLLSDRFSAERPKGSFSTLEIQRTEQGDSAMYLCASSSQGDNHEQYFGPGTRLTVT.

This clonotype was seen more than once but under ten times. Since a much larger clone is just one base distant, this may be a read error. Since the CDR3 does not end with the conserved phenylalanine or tryptophan, this likely comes from a read error. The genes are TRBV7-9 and TRBJ1-2; unclear D gene. Deletions cut 0 bases from V and 8 bases from J, with 13 bases between. Looked up from germline, CDR1 is SEHNR and CDR2 is FQNEAQ (reference sequence). The CDR3 consists of 14 residues. In DNA, the CDR3 is TGTGCCAGCAGCTTAGCCGCCAGGAGCGAAGGCTACACCCTC. Translating gives CASSLAARSEGYTL.

This clonotype showed up many times. V is TRBV7-2 and J is TRBJ1-2; D might be TRBD1 (5 bases). The CDR3 is 12 residues long. V lost 4 bases and J 8 bases, leaving 11 bases between the germline ends. Germline-derived CDR1 and CDR2 are SGHTA and FQGNSA. CDR3 sequence reads: CASSSSGYGYTF. CDR3 DNA sequence: TGTGCCAGCAGCTCCTCAGGGTACGGCTACACCTTC.

Note on this clonotype: At one end the junction does not follow the germline gene, possibly because of a read error. The chain is built from TRBV12-3 or TRBV12-4 and TRBJ1-2; D is possibly TRBD1 (5 bases). This CDR3 is 13 amino acids long. CDR3 amino acids: CASSLLGVGGCTF. CDR3 bases: TGTGCCAGCAGTTTATTGGGGGTGGGTGGCTGCACCTTC.

The V call is TRBV14, the J call TRBJ2-5, with TRBD1 matching 9 bases. The CDR3 spans 16 residues. CDR1 SGHDN and CDR2 FVKESK come from the germline V gene. J was trimmed by 3 bases and V by 1 base; bases with no gene match: 6. In DNA, the CDR3 is TGTGCCAGCAGCCAAGTCACAGGGGGCGTAGAAGAGACCCAGTACTTC. Amino acids: CASSQVTGGVEETQYF.

Concerning this clonotype itself: Given the absence of the conserved phenylalanine or tryptophan at the CDR3 end, a read error is likely. The genes are TRBV18 and TRBJ1-1; D gene ambiguous. The CDR3 extends over 15 amino acids. Germline V gene lookup returns CDR1 KGHSH and CDR2 LQKENI. V was cut by 1 base and J by 1 base, with 10 bases left in between. The CDR3 sequence: CASSPRRNKNTEAFL. CDR3 sequence (DNA): TGTGCCAGCTCACCACGTCGCAACAAGAACACTGAAGCTTTCCTT.

This clonotype was seen at least ten times. The V gene is TRBV20-1, the J gene TRBJ2-1; TRBD2 matches 7 bases. The junction had 7 bases not matched to a gene; V was cut back by 6 bases and J by 8 bases. Germline V gene sequence: CDR1 DFQATT, CDR2 SNEGSKA (reference sequence). This CDR3 has 12 amino acids. The CDR3 DNA reads as TGCAGTGCGAGGACTAGGGAATATGAGCAGTTCTTC. As protein: CSARTREYEQFF.

The chain is built from TRBV28 and TRBJ1-4; TRBD1 matches at 7 bases. Per the germline V gene, CDR1 is MDHEN and CDR2 is SYDVKM. This CDR3 contains 15 residues. Germline trimming cut 6 bases from V and 5 bases from J; bases unmatched to any gene: 9. This CDR3 reads CASRPTGVGNEKLFF. The CDR3, as DNA: TGTGCCAGCAGGCCTACAGGGGTTGGAAATGAAAAACTGTTTTTT. Complete variable domain (other parts from reference TRBV28 and TRBJ1-4): DVKVTQSSRYLVKRTGEKVFLECVQDMDHENMFWYRQDPGLGLRLIYFSYDVKMKEKGDIPEGYSVSREKKERFSLILESASTNQTSMYLCASRPTGVGNEKLFFGSGTQLSVL.

In this sample, this clonotype turned up many times. The V and J genes are TRBV5-1 and TRBJ2-1; 10 bases fit TRBD1. Germline V gene sequence: CDR1 SGHRS, CDR2 YFSETQ. The junction had 8 bases not matched to a gene; V was cut back by 4 bases and J by 10 bases. This CDR3 contains 14 residues. The CDR3 region is CASSIGTGVGEQFF. The CDR3 nucleotides read TGCGCCAGCAGCATCGGGACAGGGGTTGGGGAGCAGTTCTTC.

This chain uses TRBV5-1 with TRBJ1-1, with a tentative D call TRBD1 (5 bases). The CDR3 consists of 13 residues. In germline, CDR1 is SGHRS, CDR2 YFSETQ. Trimming took off 2 bases at V and 7 bases at J, with 12 bases between the two ends. The DNA for the CDR3 is TGCGCCAGCAGCTTCCGGGGGGAGGTTGAAGCTTTCTTT. It yields the protein CASSFRGEVEAFF.

The chain is built from TRBV12-3 or TRBV12-4 and TRBJ2-7; 7 bases agree with TRBD1. The junction had 14 bases not matched to a gene; V was cut back by 6 bases and J by 6 bases. This CDR3 is built from 15 residues. The CDR3 sequence: CASRSREGGWGEQYF. In DNA, the CDR3 is TGTGCCAGCAGGTCCAGGGAAGGGGGCTGGGGCGAGCAGTACTTC.

The count of this clonotype is one. The chain recombines TRBV18 with TRBJ1-4, with 10 positions matching TRBD1. This CDR3 has 14 amino acids. Germline values: CDR1 KGHSH, CDR2 LQKENI. V shed 5 bases and J 8 bases; nucleotides not matched to a gene: 5. In nucleotides, the CDR3 is TGTGCCAGCTCAAGACAGGGGGCGGTAGAAAAACTGTTTTTT. Translating it yields CASSRQGAVEKLFF. Supplemented by reference TRBV18 and TRBJ1-4, the full variable domain reads NAGVMQNPRHLVRRRGQEARLRCSPMKGHSHVYWYRQLPEEGLKFMVYLQKENIIDESGMPKERFSAEFPKEGPSILRIQQVVRGDSAAYFCASSRQGAVEKLFFGSGTQLSVL.

The table lists this clonotype with a few counts. The rearrangement joins TRBV4-3 to TRBJ2-1, with D tentatively TRBD1 or TRBD2 (5 bases each). The V and J ends lost 0 bases and 3 bases respectively, with 9 bases between them. This CDR3 region has 15 residues. Germline lookup yields CDR1 LGHNA and CDR2 YSLEER. The CDR3 loop is CASSQDRDRYNEQFF. The CDR3 DNA follows: TGCGCCAGCAGCCAAGACCGGGACCGCTACAATGAGCAGTTCTTC.

The rearrangement links TRBV28 to TRBJ1-5, with 12 nucleotides matching TRBD1. The CDR3 extends over 16 amino acids. The junction had 9 bases not matched to a gene; V was cut back by 6 bases and J by 6 bases. Germline V gene lookup returns CDR1 MDHEN and CDR2 SYDVKM. The CDR3 DNA is TGTGCCAGCAGCAACACCGGGACAGGGGGCACTCAGCCCCAGCATTTT. Translation gives CASSNTGTGGTQPQHF.

The table lists this clonotype with a few counts. The chain is built from TRBV14 and TRBJ2-1, with D maybe TRBD1 (5 bases). The CDR3 loop spans 18 amino acids. Trimming stripped 0 bases from V and 6 bases from J, with 21 bases between. Germline CDR1 and CDR2: SGHDN and FVKESK. CDR3 sequence: CASSQEGQADVYGNEQFF. The CDR3 DNA reads as TGTGCCAGCAGCCAAGAGGGGCAGGCAGACGTCTACGGCAATGAGCAGTTCTTC.

This clonotype was seen at least ten times. V gene TRBV7-9 combines with J gene TRBJ2-3; TRBD2 matches 13 bases. Germline CDR1 reads SEHNR; CDR2 reads FQNEAQ (reference sequence). The CDR3 covers 15 residues. The V gene end was trimmed by 0 bases and the J gene end by 6 bases; junction bases not matched to a gene: 0. The CDR3: CASSLATSGRDTQYF. As DNA, the CDR3 is TGTGCCAGCAGCTTAGCGACTAGCGGGAGGGATACGCAGTATTTT.

The sample holds many counts of this clonotype. The V gene is TRBV7-3, the J gene TRBJ1-1, with D maybe TRBD1 (6 bases). Germline CDR1 is SGHTA and CDR2 is FQGTGA. V gave up 1 base and J gave up 11 bases, with 14 bases separating them. The CDR3 runs 13 residues. The CDR3, as DNA: TGTGCCAGCAGCTTAAGTAGGGACAATGGGGCTTTCTTT. Translated, it gives CASSLSRDNGAFF.

The chain links TRBV6-1 to TRBJ1-4; D not certain. The CDR3 has 14 amino acids. Per the germline V gene, CDR1 is MNHNS and CDR2 is SASEGT. Trimming left V 6 bases short and J 0 bases short, with 8 bases between. CDR3 bases: TGTGCCAGCAGCGAATACGCAACTAATGAAAAACTGTTTTTT. Its translation: CASSEYATNEKLFF.